A single sample gave rise to the 25 T cell receptor beta chains below, sequenced in a study of cytomegalovirus exposure and HLA in healthy donors. 60 Vbeta and 13 Jbeta primers were used in PCR. This table comes from immunoSEQ multiplex PCR, and its TCRdb copy is limited to in-frame clones, with some not included. Among about 130,000 clones, approximately 80% were seen once, and the ten largest hold 1.1% to 1.5%. The sample was PBMCs. These receptors were taken from a woman between 40 and 55 years old in good health and CMV-seronegative.

This clone was seen only once. This CDR3 fails to terminate in the conserved phenylalanine or tryptophan, so it likely reflects a read error. J is TRBJ1-5 and V is TRBV7-8; tentatively, D is TRBD1 (6 bases). V lost 3 bases to trimming and J lost 3 bases, with 12 bases between them. The CDR3 has 15 amino acids. Germline loops: CDR1 SGHVS, CDR2 FQNEAQ. CDR3 nucleotides: TGTGCCAGCAGCTTTGACACAGGGACCAATCAGCCCCAGCATTCT. Translated: CASSFDTGTNQPQHS.

The V and J genes are TRBV18 and TRBJ1-1, with D unresolved. V dropped 2 bases and J dropped 4 bases, with 17 bases sitting between them. Germline values: CDR1 KGHSH, CDR2 LQKENI. This CDR3 contains 16 residues. The DNA for the CDR3 is TGTGCCAGCTCACCAACGGGGATCCCGGACCGCACTGAAGCTTTCTTT. It codes for CASSPTGIPDRTEAFF.

The table lists this clone with a few counts. The chain employs TRBV9 and TRBJ1-2; a weak D match, TRBD1 (6 bases). V lost 0 bases and J lost 8, with 14 bases in between. CDR3 size: 14 residues. CDR1 SGDLS and CDR2 YYNGEE come from the germline V gene. In DNA form, the CDR3 reads TGTGCCAGCAGCGTAGAATTGGACAGCCGGGGCTACACCTTC. Amino acids: CASSVELDSRGYTF.

This chain joins TRBV28 and TRBJ1-2; 7 positions match TRBD1. With V trimmed by 6 bases and J by 7 bases, 20 bases remained unmatched. Germline V gives CDR1 MDHEN, CDR2 SYDVKM. CDR3 length: 17 residues. The CDR3 coding sequence is TGTGCCAGCAGGGCACCTGTACAGGGGACAGCCGTCGGTGGCTACACCTTC. Its translation is CASRAPVQGTAVGGYTF.

The rearrangement links TRBV28 to TRBJ1-2; 12 bases map to TRBD1. Trimming removed 7 bases from V and 7 bases from J; junction bases left unmatched: 7. CDR1 and CDR2 (germline): MDHEN, SYDVKM. The CDR3 totals 14 residues. Here the CDR3 DNA reads TGTGCCAGCACGGGACAGGGGGCGTTTCGTGGCTACACCTTC. Translating it yields CASTGQGAFRGYTF.

The chain carries TRBV6-5 and TRBJ2-7; unclear D gene. V gave up 4 bases and J gave up 6 bases, with 7 bases separating them. The length of the CDR3 is 11 residues. Germline lookup yields CDR1 MNHEY and CDR2 SVGAGI. The CDR3 region has the DNA TGTGCCAGCAGTTTAGTTTTCGAGCAGTACTTC. Protein product: CASSLVFEQYF.

This clone has only a few counts. The gene calls are TRBV27 and TRBJ1-2; maybe TRBD1 (5 bases). V lost 1 base, J lost 4 bases, and 40 bases lay in between. This CDR3 has 24 amino acids. Germline V gives CDR1 MNHEY, CDR2 SMNVEV (reference sequence). DNA of the CDR3: TGTGCCAGCAGTTTATTAGGCTGGGGCAAGCAGCAGTCCACGGGAGCCACAGCCTCCTATGGCTACACCTTC. This encodes CASSLLGWGKQQSTGATASYGYTF.

This clone was counted a few times. The CDR3 region has the DNA TGTGCCAGCAGCTCGGCGGGGAGGACCACTGAAGCTTTCTTT. Protein product: CASSSAGRTTEAFF. This rearrangement joins TRBV5-4 to TRBJ1-1; D ambiguous. V was trimmed by 3 bases and J by 4 bases, leaving 13 bases between them. This CDR3 has 14 residues. The germline V gene encodes CDR1 SGHNT and CDR2 YYREEE (reference sequence).

V gene TRBV4-2 combines with J gene TRBJ2-3; 8 bases map to TRBD2. Germline V gene data show CDR1 as LGHNA and CDR2 as YNFKEQ. V shed 4 bases, J shed 1 base, and the junction held 7 bases outside the gene matches. The length of the CDR3 is 16 residues. The CDR3 here is CASSRGGRGGTDTQYF. The CDR3 bases are TGTGCCAGCAGCCGGGGAGGGCGGGGGGGCACAGATACGCAGTATTTT.

The chain employs TRBV5-1 and TRBJ1-1; TRBD1 matches at 7 bases. Unmatched junction bases numbered 9, after V lost 7 bases and J lost 3 bases. Germline CDR1 and CDR2: SGHRS and YFSETQ. This CDR3 is 14 amino acids long. This chain's CDR3 is CASYNDRVDTEAFF. The CDR3 region has the DNA TGCGCCAGCTACAATGACAGGGTGGACACTGAAGCTTTCTTT. Complete variable domain (other parts from reference TRBV5-1 and TRBJ1-1): KAGVTQTPRYLIKTRGQQVTLSCSPISGHRSVSWYQQTPGQGLQFLFEYFSETQRNKGNFPGRFSGRQFSNSRSEMNVSTLELGDSALYLCASYNDRVDTEAFFGQGTRLTVV.

This clone was found once. The chain carries TRBV7-9 and TRBJ1-4; D unresolved. V shed 3 bases and J shed 4 bases, with 12 bases lying between them. The CDR3 totals 15 residues. Germline-derived CDR1 and CDR2 are SEHNR and FQNEAQ (reference sequence). The CDR3 reads CASSFGSGFNEKLFF. The CDR3, as DNA: TGTGCCAGCAGCTTCGGCTCGGGGTTTAATGAAAAACTGTTTTTT. The whole variable domain, remainder taken from reference TRBV7-9 and TRBJ1-4, is DTGVSQNPRHKITKRGQNVTFRCDPISEHNRLYWYRQTLGQGPEFLTYFQNEAQLEKSRLLSDRFSAERPKGSFSTLEIQRTEQGDSAMYLCASSFGSGFNEKLFFGSGTQLSVL.

Only a few counts were recorded for this clone. V gene TRBV6-5 combines with J gene TRBJ1-4, with D hard to call. This CDR3 comprises 13 residues. Germline V CDR1 and CDR2: MNHEY, SVGAGI. Trimming stripped 4 bases from V and 7 bases from J, with 10 bases between. CDR3 protein: CASSFLGGEKLFF. For the CDR3, the DNA is TGTGCCAGCAGTTTTCTTGGAGGTGAAAAACTGTTTTTT.

The J gene is TRBJ1-4, the V gene TRBV5-1; D uncertain. This CDR3 spans 15 amino acids. Trimming shortened V by 3 bases and J by 0 bases, and 9 bases separated the two germline ends. Germline V gene lookup returns CDR1 SGHRS and CDR2 YFSETQ. The CDR3 DNA reads TGCGCCAGCAGCTGGAGCGTTACAACTAATGAAAAACTGTTTTTT. This sequence encodes CASSWSVTTNEKLFF.

This clone was counted between two and nine times. The rearrangement joins TRBV7-3 to TRBJ1-2, with D perhaps TRBD1 (6 bases). Trimming stripped 2 bases from V and 0 bases from J, with 10 bases between. The CDR3 totals 15 residues. Germline lookup yields CDR1 SGHTA and CDR2 FQGTGA. CDR3 region: CASSLATGPNYGYTF. The DNA of the CDR3 is TGTGCCAGCAGCTTAGCGACAGGACCTAACTATGGCTACACCTTC.

This clone has a single count. This rearrangement joins TRBV6-6 to TRBJ2-3; maybe TRBD2 (7 bases). Germline V lookup: CDR1 MNHNY, CDR2 SVGAGI (reference sequence). The V and J ends lost 8 bases and 4 bases respectively, with 13 bases between them. The CDR3 extends over 13 amino acids. The CDR3 protein is CASGRGIADTQYF. In DNA, the CDR3 is TGTGCCAGCGGGAGGGGGATCGCAGATACGCAGTATTTT.

This clone showed up just once. The V and J genes are TRBV6-5 and TRBJ2-7; D may be TRBD2 (5 bases). V was cut by 3 bases and J by 5 bases, with 14 bases left in between. The CDR3 totals 14 residues. Germline V lookup: CDR1 MNHEY, CDR2 SVGAGI. The CDR3 DNA reads TGTGCCAGCAGTTATTTTCGGACGCGGGACGAGCAGTACTTC. Its protein is CASSYFRTRDEQYF.

DNA for the CDR3: TGCGCCAGCAGCTTGATCGGGGGGCTGAACACTGAAGCTTTCTTT. The encoded protein is CASSLIGGLNTEAFF. The chain uses TRBV5-1 and TRBJ1-1; possibly TRBD1 for D (6 bases). The CDR3 is 15 amino acids. V was shortened by 1 base and J by 0 bases, with 10 bases between the two germline ends. Germline V gene data show CDR1 as SGHRS and CDR2 as YFSETQ.

The rearrangement links TRBV27 to TRBJ1-1; 8 bases are a match to TRBD1. The ends lost 4 bases at V and 10 bases at J; junction bases unmatched: 2. Germline loops: CDR1 MNHEY, CDR2 SMNVEV (reference sequence). There are 11 residues in the CDR3. CDR3 protein: CASSSRGPAFF. The CDR3 region has the DNA TGTGCCAGCAGTTCCAGGGGGCCAGCTTTCTTT.

The CDR3: CASSPRWSSGNQPQHF. DNA for the CDR3: TGTGCCAGCAGCCCCCGTTGGAGCTCGGGAAATCAGCCCCAGCATTTT. V usage is TRBV5-8 and J usage is TRBJ1-5; D remains ambiguous. V dropped 4 bases and J dropped 4 bases, with 18 bases sitting between them. Looked up from germline, CDR1 is SGHTS and CDR2 is YDEGEE. The CDR3 length is 16 residues.

This clone was found once. The CDR3 sequence is CASRQGSYNEQFF. The CDR3 DNA reads as TGTGCCAGCAGACAGGGTTCCTACAATGAGCAGTTCTTC. V gene TRBV6-6 combines with J gene TRBJ2-1, with D possibly TRBD1 on 6 matching bases. The CDR3 runs 13 residues. Per the germline V gene, CDR1 is MNHNY and CDR2 is SVGAGI (reference sequence). V was pared by 6 bases and J by 1 base, with 7 bases between.

The J gene is TRBJ1-5, the V gene TRBV6-6; 12 bases match TRBD1. The CDR3 spans 15 residues. Germline V CDR1 and CDR2: MNHNY, SVGAGI (reference sequence). The junction had 7 bases not matched to a gene; V was cut back by 7 bases and J by 6 bases. The CDR3 loop reads CASTRGDRGLQPQHF. CDR3 DNA: TGTGCCAGCACCCGGGGGGACAGGGGGCTTCAGCCCCAGCATTTT.

The CDR3 here is CASSVGGGHRAFF. The CDR3 DNA follows: TGTGCCAGCAGCGTAGGGGGAGGTCACAGAGCTTTCTTT. This sequence joins TRBV9 and TRBJ1-1; D call uncertain. The CDR3 has 13 residues. Per germline, CDR1 SGDLS and CDR2 YYNGEE. Trimming stripped 0 bases from V and 10 bases from J, with 13 bases between. Full variable domain (missing parts from reference TRBV9 and TRBJ1-1): DSGVTQTPKHLITATGQRVTLRCSPRSGDLSVYWYQQSLDQGLQFLIQYYNGEERAKGNILERFSAQQFPDLHSELNLSSLELGDSALYFCASSVGGGHRAFFGQGTRLTVV.

The rearrangement joins TRBV7-9 to TRBJ2-3; 10 bases line up with TRBD2. The trim removed 0 bases at V and 3 bases at J, leaving 6 bases unmatched. The CDR3 is made up of 17 amino acids. CDR1 is SEHNR, CDR2 FQNEAQ, per germline (reference sequence). The CDR3 DNA is TGTGCCAGCAGCTTAGCGATTAGCGGGGGGTTTACAGATACGCAGTATTTT. Translating it yields CASSLAISGGFTDTQYF.

This clone was found a few times. The chain employs TRBV7-9 and TRBJ1-1; 8 nucleotides align to TRBD1. Looked up from germline, CDR1 is SEHNR and CDR2 is FQNEAQ (reference sequence). V shed 5 bases, J shed 7 bases, and the junction held 9 bases outside the gene matches. The CDR3 loop spans 14 amino acids. The CDR3 region has the DNA TGTGCCAGCAGCCGTCAGGGGGCGGAAAGTGAAGCTTTCTTT. It yields the protein CASSRQGAESEAFF.

V is TRBV7-9 and J is TRBJ1-5; the match to TRBD1 covers 9 bases. Germline CDR1 is SEHNR and CDR2 is FQNEAQ (reference sequence). V was clipped by 5 bases and J by 2 bases; unmatched bases: 7. The CDR3 extends over 16 amino acids. The CDR3 spells CASSRWDREGNQPQHF. The CDR3 DNA follows: TGTGCCAGCAGCCGTTGGGACAGGGAGGGCAATCAGCCCCAGCATTTT.